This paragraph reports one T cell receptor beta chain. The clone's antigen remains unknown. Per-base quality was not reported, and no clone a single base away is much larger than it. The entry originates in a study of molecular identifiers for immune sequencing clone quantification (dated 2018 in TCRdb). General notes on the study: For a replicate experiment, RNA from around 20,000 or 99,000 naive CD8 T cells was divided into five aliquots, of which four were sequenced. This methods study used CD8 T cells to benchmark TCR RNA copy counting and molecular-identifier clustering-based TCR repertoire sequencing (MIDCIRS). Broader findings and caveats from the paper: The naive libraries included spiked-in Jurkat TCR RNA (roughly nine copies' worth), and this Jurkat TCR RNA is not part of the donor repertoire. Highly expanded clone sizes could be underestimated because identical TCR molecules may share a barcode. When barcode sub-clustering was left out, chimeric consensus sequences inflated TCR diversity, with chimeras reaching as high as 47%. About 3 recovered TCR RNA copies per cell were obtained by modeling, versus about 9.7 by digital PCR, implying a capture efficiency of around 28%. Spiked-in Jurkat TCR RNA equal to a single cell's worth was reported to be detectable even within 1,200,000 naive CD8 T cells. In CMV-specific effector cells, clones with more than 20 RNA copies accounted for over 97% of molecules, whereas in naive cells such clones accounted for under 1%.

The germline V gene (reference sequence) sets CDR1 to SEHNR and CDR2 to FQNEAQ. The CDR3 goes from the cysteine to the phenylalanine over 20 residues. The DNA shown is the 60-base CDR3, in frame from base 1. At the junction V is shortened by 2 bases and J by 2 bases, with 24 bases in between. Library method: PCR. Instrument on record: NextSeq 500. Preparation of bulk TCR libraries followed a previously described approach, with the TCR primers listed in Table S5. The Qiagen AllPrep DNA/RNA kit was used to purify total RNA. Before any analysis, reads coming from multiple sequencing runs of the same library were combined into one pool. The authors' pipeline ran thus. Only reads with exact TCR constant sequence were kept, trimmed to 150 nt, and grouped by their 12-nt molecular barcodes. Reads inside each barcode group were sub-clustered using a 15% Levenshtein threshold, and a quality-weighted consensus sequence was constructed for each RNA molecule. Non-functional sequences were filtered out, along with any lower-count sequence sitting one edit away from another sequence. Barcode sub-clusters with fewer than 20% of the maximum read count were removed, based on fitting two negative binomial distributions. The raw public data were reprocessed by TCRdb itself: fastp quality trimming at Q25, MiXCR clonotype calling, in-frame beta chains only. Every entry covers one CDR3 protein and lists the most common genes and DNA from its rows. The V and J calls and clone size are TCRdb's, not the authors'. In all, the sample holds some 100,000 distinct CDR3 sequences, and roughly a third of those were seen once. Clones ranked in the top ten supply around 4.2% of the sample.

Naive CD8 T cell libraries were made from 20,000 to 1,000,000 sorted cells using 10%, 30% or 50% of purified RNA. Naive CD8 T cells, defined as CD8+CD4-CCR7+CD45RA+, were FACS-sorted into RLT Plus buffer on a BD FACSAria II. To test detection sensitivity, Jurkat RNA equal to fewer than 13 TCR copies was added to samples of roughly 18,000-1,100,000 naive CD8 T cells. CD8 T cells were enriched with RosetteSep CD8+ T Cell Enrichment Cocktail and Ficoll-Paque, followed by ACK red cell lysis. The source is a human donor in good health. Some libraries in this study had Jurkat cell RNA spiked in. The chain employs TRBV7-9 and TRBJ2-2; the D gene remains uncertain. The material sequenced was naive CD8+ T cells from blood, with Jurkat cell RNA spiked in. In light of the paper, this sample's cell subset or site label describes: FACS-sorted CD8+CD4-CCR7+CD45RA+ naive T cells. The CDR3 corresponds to CASSLSLISVAGVNTGELFF. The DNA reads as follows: TGTGCCAGCAGCTTATCCCTCATATCGGTTGCCGGAGTTAACACCGGGGAGCTGTTTTTT.